The clone carrying this TCR beta chain was counted only a few times. What it binds is unknown. The sample is drawn from a study of beta chain features in type 1 diabetes. As for the study in general: Healthy donors resembled patients in age, gender and cell yields. General study results and limits: Researchers report that Type 1 diabetes patients had moderately but significantly shorter TCRB CDR3s across all four CD4+ subsets.

CDR1 and CDR2 from the germline V gene are SQVTM and ANQGSEA. V lost 4 bases and J lost 1; bases outside the gene matches: 1. This CDR3 region has 13 residues. The entirety of the isolated RNA underwent reverse transcription, so expressed TCRB transcripts were sequenced. Generated by immunoSEQ multiplex PCR, the TCRdb table keeps only in-frame clones and is missing some. Among approximately 140,000 clones, 9.7% were seen once, and the ten largest hold 0.55% to 0.75%. The sequenced sample was central memory CD4+ T cells from blood. The TCR comes from a woman between 35 and 50 years old in good health. The chain joins TRBV29-1 to TRBJ1-1; TRBD1 agrees at 9 bases. The CDR3 loop is CSVAGQGNTEAFF. The CDR3 nucleotides are TGCAGCGTTGCGGGACAGGGGAACACTGAAGCTTTCTTT. Together with reference TRBV29-1 and TRBJ1-1, the CDR3 gives the full variable domain: SAVISQKPSRDICQRGTSLTIQCQVDSQVTMMFWYRQQPGQSLTLIATANQGSEATYESGFVIDKFPISRPNLTFSTLTVSNMSPEDSSIYLCSVAGQGNTEAFFGQGTRLTVV.